Listed here are 8 T cell receptor beta chains from one sample, sequenced in a study of OX40 agonist ivuxolimab in advanced cancers. Sequencing was performed with immunoSEQ multiplex PCR; in TCRdb, only in-frame clones are kept and a portion is missing. The sample gives tens of thousands of clones, 70% to 90% of which show up once; roughly 1.2% is in the top ten. Sequences were derived from CD4+ or CD8+ T cells sorted from blood, sampled in a trial of the OX40 agonist ivuxolimab. The receptors originated from an adult with an advanced solid tumor such as melanoma, head and neck, liver or kidney cancer.

This chain joins TRBV5-1 and TRBJ2-3; D is unresolved. Trimming pared 4 bases from V and 5 bases from J, leaving 14 bases between. The CDR3 length is 14 residues. The V gene's germline CDR1 is SGHRS and CDR2 YFSETQ. This chain's CDR3 is CASSTFMAEDTQYF. The CDR3 DNA reads TGCGCCAGCAGCACATTTATGGCGGAAGATACGCAGTATTTT.

The rearrangement links TRBV7-3 to TRBJ2-7; D ambiguous. The ends were cut back, 4 bases at V and 0 bases at J, with 16 bases in the middle. Germline V CDR1 and CDR2: SGHTA, FQGTGA. This CDR3 comprises 16 residues. The CDR3 protein is CASSSPAEFPSYEQYF. The CDR3 DNA reads TGTGCCAGCAGCTCTCCGGCGGAGTTTCCCTCCTACGAGCAGTACTTC.

The chain couples TRBV28 to TRBJ2-7; tentatively, D is TRBD1 or TRBD2 (6 bases each). Between the trimmed V and J ends, which lost 7 bases and 2 bases, there was a span of 18 bases. Germline V gives CDR1 MDHEN, CDR2 SYDVKM. The CDR3 has 15 amino acids. CDR3 coding DNA: TGTGCCAGCACCCTGGGCGGGACAACCACCTACGAGCAGTACTTC. Translation: CASTLGGTTTYEQYF.

The chain employs TRBV7-9 and TRBJ2-5, with 7 bases identical to TRBD2. The CDR3 spans 12 residues. V lost 1 base to trimming and J lost 7 bases; unmatched junction nucleotides: 0. The germline CDR1 and CDR2 sequences are SEHNR and FQNEAQ (reference sequence). Written as DNA, the CDR3 is TGTGCCAGCAGCTTAGGGGAGGGGACCCAGTACTTC. Its protein is CASSLGEGTQYF. The full variable domain, completed using reference TRBV7-9 and TRBJ2-5, is DTGVSQNPRHKITKRGQNVTFRCDPISEHNRLYWYRQTLGQGPEFLTYFQNEAQLEKSRLLSDRFSAERPKGSFSTLEIQRTEQGDSAMYLCASSLGEGTQYFGPGTRLLVL.

This rearrangement joins TRBV6-5 to TRBJ1-4; no reliable D call. Germline CDR1 reads MNHEY; CDR2 reads SVGAGI. Trimming left V 4 bases short and J 4 bases short, with 10 bases between. This CDR3 comprises 14 residues. CDR3 sequence (DNA): TGTGCCAGCAGTTGGGCCAGAAGTAATGAAAAACTGTTTTTT. Its translation: CASSWARSNEKLFF.

V and J are TRBV30 and TRBJ2-3; possibly TRBD2 for D (5 bases). CDR1 and CDR2 (germline): GTSNPN, SVGIG (reference sequence). This CDR3 contains 13 residues. V was clipped by 3 bases and J by 4 bases, with 11 bases between them. CDR3 protein: CAWSRERADTQYF. CDR3 DNA sequence: TGTGCCTGGAGCCGGGAACGAGCAGATACGCAGTATTTT.

This CDR3 is CASSPRTSSEQYF. DNA of the CDR3: TGCGCCAGCAGCCCTCGGACTAGCAGCGAGCAGTACTTC. This chain connects TRBV4-1 to TRBJ2-7; 8 bases map to TRBD2. V lost 4 bases and J lost 6; bases outside the gene matches: 5. The germline gives CDR1 MGHRA, CDR2 YSYEKL. The CDR3 length is 13 residues.

The chain links TRBV5-8 to TRBJ1-4, with a possible D match to TRBD1 (5 bases). Germline values: CDR1 SGHTS, CDR2 YDEGEE. The length of the CDR3 is 15 residues. V dropped 5 bases and J dropped 2 bases, with 13 bases sitting between them. The DNA for the CDR3 is TGTGCCAGCAGTTCCCGGGACTGGACTAATGAAAAACTGTTTTTT. The encoded protein is CASSSRDWTNEKLFF.